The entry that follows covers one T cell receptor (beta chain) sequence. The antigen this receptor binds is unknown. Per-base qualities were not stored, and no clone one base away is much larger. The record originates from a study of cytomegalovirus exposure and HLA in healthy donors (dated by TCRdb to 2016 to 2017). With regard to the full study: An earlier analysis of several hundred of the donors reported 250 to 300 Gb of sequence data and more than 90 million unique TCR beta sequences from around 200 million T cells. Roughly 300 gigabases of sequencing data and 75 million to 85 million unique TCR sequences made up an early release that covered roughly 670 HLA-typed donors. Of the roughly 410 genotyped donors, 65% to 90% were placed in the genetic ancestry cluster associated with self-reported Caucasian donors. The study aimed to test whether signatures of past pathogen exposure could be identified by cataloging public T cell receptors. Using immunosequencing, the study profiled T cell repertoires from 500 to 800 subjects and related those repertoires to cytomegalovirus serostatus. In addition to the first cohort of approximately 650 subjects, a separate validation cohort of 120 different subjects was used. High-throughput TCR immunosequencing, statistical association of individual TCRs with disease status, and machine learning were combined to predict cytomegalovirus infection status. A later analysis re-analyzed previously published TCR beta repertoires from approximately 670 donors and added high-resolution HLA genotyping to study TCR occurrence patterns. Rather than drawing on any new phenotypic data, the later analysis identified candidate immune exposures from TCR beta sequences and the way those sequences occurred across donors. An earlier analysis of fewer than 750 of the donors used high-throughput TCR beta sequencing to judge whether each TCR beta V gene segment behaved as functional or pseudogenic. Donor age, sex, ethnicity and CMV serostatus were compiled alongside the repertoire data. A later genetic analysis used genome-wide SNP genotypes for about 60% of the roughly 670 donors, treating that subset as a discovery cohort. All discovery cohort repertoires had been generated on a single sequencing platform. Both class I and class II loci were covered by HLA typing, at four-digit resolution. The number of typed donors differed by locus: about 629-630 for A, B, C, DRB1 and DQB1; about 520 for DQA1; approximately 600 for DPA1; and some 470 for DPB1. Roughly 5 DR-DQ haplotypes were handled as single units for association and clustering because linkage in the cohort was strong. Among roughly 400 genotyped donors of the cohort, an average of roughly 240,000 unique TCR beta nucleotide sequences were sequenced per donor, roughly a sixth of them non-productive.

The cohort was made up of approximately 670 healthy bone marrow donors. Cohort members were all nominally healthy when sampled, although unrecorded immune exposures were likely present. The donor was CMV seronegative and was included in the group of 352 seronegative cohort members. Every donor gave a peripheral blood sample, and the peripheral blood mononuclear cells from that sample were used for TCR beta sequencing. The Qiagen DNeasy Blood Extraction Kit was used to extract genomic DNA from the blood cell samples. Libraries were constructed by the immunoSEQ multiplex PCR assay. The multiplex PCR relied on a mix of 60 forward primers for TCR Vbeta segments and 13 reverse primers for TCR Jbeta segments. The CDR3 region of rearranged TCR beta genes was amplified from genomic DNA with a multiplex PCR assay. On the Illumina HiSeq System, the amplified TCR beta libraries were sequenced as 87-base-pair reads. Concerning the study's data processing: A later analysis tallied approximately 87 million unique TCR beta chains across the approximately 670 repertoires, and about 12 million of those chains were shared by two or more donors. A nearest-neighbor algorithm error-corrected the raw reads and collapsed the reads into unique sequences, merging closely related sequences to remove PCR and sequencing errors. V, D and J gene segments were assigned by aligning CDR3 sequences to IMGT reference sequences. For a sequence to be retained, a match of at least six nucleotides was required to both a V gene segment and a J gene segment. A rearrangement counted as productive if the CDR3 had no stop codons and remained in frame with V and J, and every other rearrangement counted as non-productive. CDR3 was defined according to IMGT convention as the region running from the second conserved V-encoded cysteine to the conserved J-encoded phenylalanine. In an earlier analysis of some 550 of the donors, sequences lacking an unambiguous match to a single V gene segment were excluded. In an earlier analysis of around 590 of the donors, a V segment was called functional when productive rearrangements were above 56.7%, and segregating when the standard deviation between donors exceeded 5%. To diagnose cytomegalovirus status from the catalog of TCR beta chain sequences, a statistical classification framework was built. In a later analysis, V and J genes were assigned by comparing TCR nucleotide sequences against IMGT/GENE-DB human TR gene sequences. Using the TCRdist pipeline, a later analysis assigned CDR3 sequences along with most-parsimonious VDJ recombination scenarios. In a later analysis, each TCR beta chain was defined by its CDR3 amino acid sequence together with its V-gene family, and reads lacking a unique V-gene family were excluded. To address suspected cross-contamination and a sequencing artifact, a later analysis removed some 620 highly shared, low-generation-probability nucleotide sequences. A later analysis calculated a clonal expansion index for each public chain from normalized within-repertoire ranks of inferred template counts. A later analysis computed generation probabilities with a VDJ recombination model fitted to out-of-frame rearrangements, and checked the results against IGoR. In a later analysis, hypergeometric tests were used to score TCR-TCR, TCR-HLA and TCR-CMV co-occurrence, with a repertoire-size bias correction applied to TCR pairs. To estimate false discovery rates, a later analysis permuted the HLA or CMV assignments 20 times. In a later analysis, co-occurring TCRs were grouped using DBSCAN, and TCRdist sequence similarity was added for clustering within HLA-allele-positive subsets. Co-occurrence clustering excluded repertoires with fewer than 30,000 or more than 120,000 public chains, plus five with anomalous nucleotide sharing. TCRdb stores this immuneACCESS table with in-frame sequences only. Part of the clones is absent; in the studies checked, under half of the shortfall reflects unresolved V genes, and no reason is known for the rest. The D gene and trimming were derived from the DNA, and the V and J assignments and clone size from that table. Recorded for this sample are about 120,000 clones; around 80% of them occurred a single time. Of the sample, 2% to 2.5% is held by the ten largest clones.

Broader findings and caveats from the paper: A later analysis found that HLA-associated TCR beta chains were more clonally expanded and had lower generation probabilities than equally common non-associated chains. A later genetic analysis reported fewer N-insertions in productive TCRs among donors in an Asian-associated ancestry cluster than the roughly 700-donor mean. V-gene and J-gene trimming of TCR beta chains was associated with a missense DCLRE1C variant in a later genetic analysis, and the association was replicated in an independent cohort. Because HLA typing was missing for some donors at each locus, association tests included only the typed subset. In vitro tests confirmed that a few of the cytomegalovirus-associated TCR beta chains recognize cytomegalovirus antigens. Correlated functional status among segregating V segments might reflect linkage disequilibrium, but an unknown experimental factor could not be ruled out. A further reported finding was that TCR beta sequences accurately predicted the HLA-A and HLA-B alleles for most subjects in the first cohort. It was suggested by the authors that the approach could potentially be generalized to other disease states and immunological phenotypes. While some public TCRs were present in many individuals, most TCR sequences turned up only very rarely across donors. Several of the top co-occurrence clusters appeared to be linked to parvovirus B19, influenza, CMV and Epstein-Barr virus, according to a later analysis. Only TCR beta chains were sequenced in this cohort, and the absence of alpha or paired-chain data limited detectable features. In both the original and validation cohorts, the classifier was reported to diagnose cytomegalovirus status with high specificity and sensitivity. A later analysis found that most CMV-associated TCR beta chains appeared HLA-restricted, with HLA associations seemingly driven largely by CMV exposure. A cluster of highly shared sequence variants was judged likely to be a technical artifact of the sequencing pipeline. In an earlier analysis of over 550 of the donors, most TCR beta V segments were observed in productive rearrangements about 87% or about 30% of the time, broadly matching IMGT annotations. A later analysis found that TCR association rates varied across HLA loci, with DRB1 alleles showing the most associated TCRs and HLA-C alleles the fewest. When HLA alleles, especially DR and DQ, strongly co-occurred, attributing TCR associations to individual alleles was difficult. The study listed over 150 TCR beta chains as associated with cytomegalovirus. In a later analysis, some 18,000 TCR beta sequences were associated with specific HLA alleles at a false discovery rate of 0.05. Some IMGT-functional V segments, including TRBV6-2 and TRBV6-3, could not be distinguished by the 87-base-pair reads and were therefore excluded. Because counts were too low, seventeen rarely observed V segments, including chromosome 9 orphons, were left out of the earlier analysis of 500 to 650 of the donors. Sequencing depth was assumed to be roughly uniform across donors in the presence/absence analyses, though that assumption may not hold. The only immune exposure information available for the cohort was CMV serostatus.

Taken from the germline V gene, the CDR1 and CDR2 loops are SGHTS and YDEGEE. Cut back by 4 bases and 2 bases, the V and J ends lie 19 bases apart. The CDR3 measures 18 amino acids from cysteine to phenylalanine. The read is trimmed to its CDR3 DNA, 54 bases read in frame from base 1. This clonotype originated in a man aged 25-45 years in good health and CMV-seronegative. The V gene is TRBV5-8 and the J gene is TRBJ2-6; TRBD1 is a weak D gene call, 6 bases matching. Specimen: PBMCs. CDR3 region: CASSNTGLPGAGANVLTF. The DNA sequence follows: TGTGCCAGCAGCAACACAGGGCTACCTGGGGCTGGGGCCAACGTCCTGACTTTC.